This TCR beta chain was identified in a study of OX40 agonist ivuxolimab in advanced cancers. Study summary: Aged roughly 23 to 80 with a mean of approximately 57 years, they were about 80% male.

The CDR3 has 15 residues. V was trimmed by 6 bases and J by 3 bases, leaving 15 bases between them. CDR1 is SNHLY and CDR2 is FYNNEI in the germline V gene. Concerning this clone itself: Its cognate antigen is unknown.

Peripheral blood came from all dose cohorts at three timepoints. Study results and caveats: Clonal expansion from baseline to week 6 occurred in both CD4+ and CD8+ T cells.

Method: immunoSEQ multiplex PCR; TCRdb's copy keeps in-frame clones and lacks some. There are some 77,000 clones in the sample; around nine tenths occur only once, and 5.5% to 8% lies in the top ten. The V gene is TRBV2, the J gene TRBJ1-5; the D is unclear. The specimen was CD4+ or CD8+ T cells sorted from blood, collected in a trial of the OX40 agonist ivuxolimab. The receptor's source is an adult with an advanced solid tumor such as melanoma, head and neck, liver or kidney cancer. Here the CDR3 reads CASRGGQSFNQPQHF. Written as DNA, the CDR3 is TGTGCCAGCAGGGGAGGGCAGTCCTTCAATCAGCCCCAGCATTTT. The full variable domain, rest sourced from reference TRBV2 and TRBJ1-5, is EPEVTQTPSHQVTQMGQEVILRCVPISNHLYFYWYRQILGQKVEFLVSFYNNEISEKSEIFDDQFSVERPDGSNFTLKIRSTKLEDSAMYFCASRGGQSFNQPQHFGDGTRLSIL.